The 12 T cell receptor beta chains in this list originate from one sample, sequenced in a study of cytomegalovirus exposure and HLA in healthy donors. PCR primers comprised 60 Vbeta and 13 Jbeta primers. The data were produced by immunoSEQ multiplex PCR, yet TCRdb's version contains in-frame clones alone and is incomplete. The table shows 120,000 or so clones, with 10% to 13% occurring only once. The specimen sequenced was PBMCs. The receptor set was obtained from a woman under 30 in good health and CMV-seropositive.

The chain carries TRBV29-1 and TRBJ1-2; TRBD1 might be the D (5 bases). CDR1 is SQVTM and CDR2 is ANQGSEA in the germline V gene. The V end was cut by 4 bases, the J end by 4 bases, with 19 bases between. CDR3 length equals 15 residues. As DNA, the CDR3 is TGCAGCGTTGGGGGCTCGGAGGGGCGAGGCTATGGCTACACCTTC. This sequence encodes CSVGGSEGRGYGYTF.

Only a few counts were recorded for this clone. CDR3 in DNA: TGTGCCAGCAGTGAAGAGGGGCCCCTCTGTTTCACCTTC. This translates into CASSEEGPLCFTF. The V call is TRBV6-1, the J call TRBJ1-2; D possibly corresponds to TRBD1 (5 bases). The CDR3 is 13 amino acids. CDR1 and CDR2 (germline): MNHNS, SASEGT. Trimming stripped 1 base from V and 13 bases from J, with 16 bases between.

The chain has TRBV2 and TRBJ1-6; D might be TRBD1 (5 bases). The germline V gene encodes CDR1 SNHLY and CDR2 FYNNEI. V dropped 4 bases and J dropped 5 bases, with 15 bases sitting between them. This CDR3 comprises 16 residues. DNA of the CDR3: TGTGCCAGCAGTGTAAGCGGGACGGTGAATAATTCACCCCTCCACTTT. Encoded protein: CASSVSGTVNNSPLHF.

This rearrangement joins TRBV27 to TRBJ2-7, with 7 nucleotides matching TRBD1. The CDR3 extends over 14 amino acids. Germline V lookup: CDR1 MNHEY, CDR2 SMNVEV (reference sequence). The junction had 6 bases not matched to a gene; V was cut back by 6 bases and J by 1 base. The CDR3 sequence is CASSFLQGSYEQYF. In DNA form, the CDR3 reads TGTGCCAGCAGCTTCCTACAGGGGTCCTACGAGCAGTACTTC.

The rearrangement uses TRBV15 and TRBJ2-6, with TRBD2 matching over 9 bases. V gave up 3 bases and J gave up 0 bases; unmatched junction bases: 0. The germline V gene encodes CDR1 LNHNV and CDR2 YYDKDF (reference sequence). This CDR3 comprises 16 residues. The CDR3 DNA reads TGTGCCACCAGCAGGACTAGCGGCTCTGGGGCCAACGTCCTGACTTTC. Its protein is CATSRTSGSGANVLTF.

The chain couples TRBV18 to TRBJ2-5; tentative D call: TRBD2 (5 bases). Germline V gene sequence: CDR1 KGHSH, CDR2 LQKENI. CDR3 length: 14 residues. Trimming took off 0 bases at V and 1 base at J, with 6 bases between the two ends. In DNA form, the CDR3 reads TGTGCCAGCTCACCACCCGCGGGCCAAGAGACCCAGTACTTC. Translating it yields CASSPPAGQETQYF.

Only a few counts were recorded for this clone. J is TRBJ2-7 and V is TRBV29-1; 14 positions match TRBD2. The CDR3 consists of 18 residues. With V trimmed by 5 bases and J by 5 bases, 17 bases remained unmatched. Germline V gene sequence: CDR1 SQVTM, CDR2 ANQGSEA. This CDR3 reads CSVPGQGLAGAFSDEQYF. In nucleotides, the CDR3 is TGCAGCGTTCCGGGACAGGGACTAGCGGGAGCATTTTCCGACGAGCAGTACTTC.

This clone was observed a handful of times. This rearrangement joins TRBV7-9 to TRBJ2-7; 10 positions agree with TRBD2. Looked up from germline, CDR1 is SEHNR and CDR2 is FQNEAQ (reference sequence). Trimming took 5 bases from V and 2 from J; bases not matched to a gene: 6. The CDR3 is made up of 15 amino acids. DNA of the CDR3: TGTGCCAGCAGCAGCGGACTAGCGGAAACCTACGAGCAGTACTTC. As protein: CASSSGLAETYEQYF.

The chain recombines TRBV14 with TRBJ2-1; D is ambiguous. This CDR3 spans 12 amino acids. With 8 bases removed from V and 9 bases from J, the gap between germline ends came to 14 bases. Germline assignment: CDR1 SGHDN and CDR2 FVKESK. The CDR3 region has the DNA TGTGCCAGCGGTGGGCGAGAGTTTGAGCAGTTCTTC. This sequence encodes CASGGREFEQFF.

J is TRBJ2-7 and V is TRBV11-3; possible D gene TRBD1, 5 bases. Trimming removed 0 bases at V and 6 bases at J, with 15 bases between. The CDR3 runs 15 residues. Germline values: CDR1 SGHNT, CDR2 YENEEA. CDR3 sequence reads: CASSLEGLVGGEQYF. The CDR3 DNA follows: TGTGCCAGCAGCTTAGAGGGGCTAGTCGGCGGCGAGCAGTACTTC.

This chain uses TRBV6-5 with TRBJ2-1, with D hard to call. The V end lost 5 bases, the J end lost 0 bases, and 8 bases lay between the germline ends. In germline, CDR1 is MNHEY, CDR2 SVGAGI. The CDR3 consists of 14 residues. CDR3 sequence (DNA): TGTGCCAGCAGTGTGCTGAGCTCCTACAATGAGCAGTTCTTC. Its protein is CASSVLSSYNEQFF.

The chain has TRBV5-6 and TRBJ2-1, with 11 bases fitting TRBD1. This CDR3 comprises 14 residues. V was pared by 4 bases and J by 6 bases, with 3 bases of the junction left unmatched. The germline CDR1 and CDR2 sequences are SGHDT and YYEEEE. The CDR3, as DNA: TGTGCCAGCAGCCAAGGGACAGGGGGCAATGAGCAGTTCTTC. Amino acids: CASSQGTGGNEQFF.